This TCR beta chain emerged from a study of shared clonotypes between healthy human individuals. This CDR3 has 12 residues. Germline V gene sequence: CDR1 SQVTM, CDR2 ANQGSEA. V shed 7 bases and J shed 1 base, with 10 bases lying between them. Measured with immunoSEQ multiplex PCR; TCRdb has only the in-frame clones, and not every one. The data show about 2.2 million clones, around 93% seen once. The naive CD8 fraction comprised CD45RO-negative cells positively selected for CCR7 and excluded terminally differentiated effector memory CD45RA+ cells. This TCR came from a man aged 18 to 35 in good health. Some clones in this sample may be carry-over from other donors' samples. The J gene is TRBJ2-5, the V gene TRBV29-1, with D perhaps matching TRBD2 (5 bases). The specimen was naive CD8+ T cells from PBMCs. Here the CDR3 reads CSAPGCQETQYF. CDR3 DNA sequence: TGCAGCGCGCCGGGGTGCCAAGAGACCCAGTACTTC.